This T cell receptor (beta chain) appears in the sequencing data of a study of blood T cell repertoires in COVID-19. Study in general: T cells, B-cell-depleted T cells, or PBMCs supplied cDNA or gDNA.

Germline CDR1 MDHEN, CDR2 SYDVKM. CDR3 size: 18 residues. With 5 bases removed from V and 6 bases from J, the gap between germline ends came to 29 bases. Sequenced by immunoSEQ multiplex PCR; TCRdb stores in-frame clones only, minus some. The table records over 100,000 clones, 85% to 90% of them present only once. The TCR sequence derives from a human donor in a cohort sampled during active COVID-19. Input material: peripheral blood. This chain joins TRBV28 and TRBJ2-7, with D possibly being TRBD1 (6 bases). The CDR3 spells CASSRTTNRVVRDGEQYF. CDR3 DNA: TGTGCCAGCAGTAGGACCACGAACAGGGTGGTACGAGATGGCGAGCAGTACTTC.